This T cell receptor (beta chain) originates from a study of cytomegalovirus exposure and HLA in healthy donors. Study information: The 120 or so validation repertoires were produced on the same platform as the 500 to 800 repertoires of the first cohort. This was reported in a later analysis.

For this clone: The target antigen is unknown.

TCRdb keeps only in-frame clones here, not all; method: immunoSEQ multiplex PCR. The sample has about 82,000 clones; 95% are singletons. Losses at the gene ends were 6 bases for V and 7 bases for J; bases not matched to a gene: 10. Looked up from germline, CDR1 is MDHEN and CDR2 is SYDVKM. CDR3 length: 14 residues. Study results and limitations: The tendency of first-cohort TCR clusters to co-occur in the 100 to 150 validation repertoires emerged from a later analysis.

The chain carries TRBV28 and TRBJ1-2; 8 bases align to TRBD1. Specimen: PBMCs. The sequence was collected from a woman aged 18 to 35 in good health and CMV-seronegative. Here the CDR3 DNA reads TGTGCCAGCAGGACCCTCCAGGGGGCCGGTGGCTACACCTTC. Amino acids: CASRTLQGAGGYTF.